These 13 T cell receptor beta chains were all obtained from the same sample, sequenced in a study of OX40 agonist ivuxolimab in advanced cancers. The assay was immunoSEQ multiplex PCR, and TCRdb's table has in-frame clones only and misses some. This table has approximately 44,000 clones, 80% appearing once. Here the sequenced sample was CD4+ or CD8+ T cells sorted from blood, taken in a trial of the OX40 agonist ivuxolimab. All receptors come from an adult with an advanced solid tumor such as melanoma, head and neck, liver or kidney cancer.

This clone was recorded once. CDR3 amino acids: CASSQASSGGANEKLFF. As DNA, the CDR3 is TGCGCCAGCAGCCAAGCCTCGTCAGGGGGGGCTAATGAAAAACTGTTTTTT. This chain joins TRBV4-1 and TRBJ1-4; 7 nucleotides match TRBD1. The length of the CDR3 is 17 residues. Germline lookup yields CDR1 MGHRA and CDR2 YSYEKL. Trimming removed 1 base from V and 3 bases from J; junction bases left unmatched: 8.

The chain is built from TRBV2 and TRBJ1-1; D is possibly TRBD1 (5 bases). The germline V and J ends were trimmed by 9 bases and 0 bases, with 11 bases remaining between them. Germline values: CDR1 SNHLY, CDR2 FYNNEI. The CDR3 loop spans 13 amino acids. DNA of the CDR3: TGTGCCAGTACAGGAGAGATGAACACTGAAGCTTTCTTT. This gives the protein CASTGEMNTEAFF.

V usage is TRBV6-1 and J usage is TRBJ2-5; 13 bases are shared with TRBD2. CDR3 size: 17 residues. Germline CDR1 MNHNS, CDR2 SASEGT. Losses at the gene ends were 4 bases for V and 3 bases for J; bases not matched to a gene: 8. CDR3 in amino acids: CASSVAKGLAGKETQYF. The CDR3 DNA reads TGTGCCAGCAGTGTTGCTAAGGGACTAGCGGGAAAAGAGACCCAGTACTTC.

The J gene is TRBJ2-2, the V gene TRBV9; 8 bases align to TRBD1. CDR3 size: 18 residues. The trim removed 0 bases at V and 3 bases at J, leaving 10 bases unmatched. The germline gives CDR1 SGDLS, CDR2 YYNGEE. CDR3 amino acids: CASSVVGWQGAYTGELFF. The CDR3 DNA reads as TGTGCCAGCAGCGTAGTAGGTTGGCAGGGGGCCTACACCGGGGAGCTGTTTTTT.

The chain couples TRBV10-3 to TRBJ2-7; 13 positions match TRBD2. This CDR3 contains 14 residues. Germline CDR1 reads ENHRY; CDR2 reads SYGVKD. Trimming removed 6 bases from V and 2 bases from J; junction bases left unmatched: 1. CDR3 residues: CAISGTSGTYEQYF. The CDR3 DNA is TGTGCCATCAGCGGGACTAGCGGGACCTACGAGCAGTACTTC.

The chain combines TRBV5-4 with TRBJ2-3; D not certain. This CDR3 has 12 residues. Trimming stripped 1 base from V and 3 bases from J, with 3 bases between. Germline CDR1 and CDR2: SGHNT and YYREEE (reference sequence). Here the CDR3 reads CASSLSTDTQYF. The CDR3 DNA reads TGTGCCAGCAGCTTGTCGACAGATACGCAGTATTTT.

This clone was observed a few times. The CDR3, as DNA: TGTGCCAGCAGCTCACAGGTGAACACTGAAGCTTTCTTT. This sequence encodes CASSSQVNTEAFF. V and J are TRBV5-4 and TRBJ1-1, with D possibly being TRBD1 (5 bases). V dropped 3 bases and J dropped 0 bases, with 6 bases sitting between them. This CDR3 is built from 13 residues. Germline V gives CDR1 SGHNT, CDR2 YYREEE (reference sequence).

The chain is built from TRBV29-1 and TRBJ1-1; the D is unclear. Germline V gene data show CDR1 as SQVTM and CDR2 as ANQGSEA. The germline V and J ends were trimmed by 6 bases and 0 bases, with 8 bases remaining between them. This CDR3 is built from 12 residues. CDR3 protein: CSVRGLNTEAFF. CDR3 DNA sequence: TGCAGCGTGAGAGGGTTGAACACTGAAGCTTTCTTT.

This clone is categorized as medium-sized. This sample includes further DNA sequences coding for the same CDR3. The CDR3 DNA reads TGTGCCAGCAGCACAGGACGTTCTAATGAAGCTTTCTTT. This codes for CASSTGRSNEAFF. V usage is TRBV7-9 and J usage is TRBJ1-1, with a weak D call TRBD1 (5 bases). CDR1 and CDR2 from the germline V gene are SEHNR and FQNEAQ (reference sequence). The CDR3 spans 13 residues. V gave up 5 bases and J gave up 7 bases, with 14 bases separating them.

This clone appeared once. The V gene is TRBV7-2, the J gene TRBJ1-5; no clear D. Trimming removed 4 bases from V and 7 bases from J, with 8 bases in between. This CDR3 region has 12 residues. Germline assignment: CDR1 SGHTA and CDR2 FQGNSA. CDR3 bases: TGTGCCAGCAGCTGGGGTGGGCAGCCCCAGCATTTT. The encoded protein is CASSWGGQPQHF. The variable domain in full, completed from reference TRBV7-2 and TRBJ1-5, reads GAGVSQSPSNKVTEKGKDVELRCDPISGHTALYWYRQSLGQGLEFLIYFQGNSAPDKSGLPSDRFSAERTGGSVSTLTIQRTQQEDSAVYLCASSWGGQPQHFGDGTRLSIL.

The rearrangement links TRBV9 to TRBJ1-1; weak D call: TRBD1 (6 bases). V was clipped by 4 bases and J by 10 bases, with 17 bases between them. The CDR3 has 13 residues. Germline values: CDR1 SGDLS, CDR2 YYNGEE. CDR3 sequence reads: CASSSRKTGSAFF. As DNA, the CDR3 is TGTGCCAGCAGCTCCAGAAAGACAGGATCAGCTTTCTTT.

This chain connects TRBV15 to TRBJ2-5, with TRBD1 matching over 8 bases. The DNA end lines up better with TRBJ2-7; the J call may be wrong. The germline gives CDR1 LNHNV, CDR2 YYDKDF (reference sequence). The CDR3 is 17 residues long. CDR3 in amino acids: CATSKPPRTGIPYEQYF. CDR3 DNA sequence: TGTGCCACCAGCAAGCCTCCCAGGACAGGGATCCCCTACGAGCAGTACTTC.

V usage is TRBV28 and J usage is TRBJ1-1, with TRBD1 identical over 7 bases. The trim removed 6 bases at V and 7 bases at J, leaving 11 bases unmatched. CDR1 and CDR2 from the germline V gene are MDHEN and SYDVKM. The CDR3 has 14 amino acids. The CDR3 coding sequence is TGTGCCAGCAGCCGCCTGAGACAGGGAGGTGAAGCTTTCTTT. It yields the protein CASSRLRQGGEAFF.